The 15 T cell receptor beta chains reported below all come from one sample, sequenced in a study of blood T cell repertoires in COVID-19. Sequencing was performed with immunoSEQ multiplex PCR; in TCRdb, only in-frame clones are kept and a portion is missing. The sample holds 100,000 to 150,000 clones, about 80% seen once. Sequences were obtained from peripheral blood. The origin of the receptors is a woman aged 45-65 years with acute or convalescent COVID-19.

A few counts support this clone. V and J are TRBV2 and TRBJ1-1; D not resolved. Germline CDR1 SNHLY, CDR2 FYNNEI. Trimming left V 2 bases short and J 5 bases short, with 9 bases between. The CDR3 has 13 residues. The CDR3 loop is CASSELEETEAFF. The CDR3 DNA sequence: TGTGCCAGCAGTGAATTGGAGGAGACTGAAGCTTTCTTT.

This rearrangement joins TRBV18 to TRBJ2-3; 13 bases are a match to TRBD2. This CDR3 is built from 15 residues. The germline gives CDR1 KGHSH, CDR2 LQKENI. Trimming removed 4 bases from V and 5 bases from J; junction bases left unmatched: 3. The CDR3 DNA is TGTGCCAGCTCACAGGGACTAGCGGGGATAGATACGCAGTATTTT. Its protein product is CASSQGLAGIDTQYF.

V usage is TRBV5-1 and J usage is TRBJ1-1, with 10 bases matching TRBD1. The V gene end was trimmed by 3 bases and the J gene end by 1 base; junction bases not matched to a gene: 6. CDR1 and CDR2 (germline): SGHRS, YFSETQ. CDR3 length: 16 amino acids. The DNA for the CDR3 is TGCGCCAGCAGCTCCCATGGGACAGGGGCGAACACTGAAGCTTTCTTT. This sequence encodes CASSSHGTGANTEAFF. Supplemented by reference TRBV5-1 and TRBJ1-1, the full variable domain reads KAGVTQTPRYLIKTRGQQVTLSCSPISGHRSVSWYQQTPGQGLQFLFEYFSETQRNKGNFPGRFSGRQFSNSRSEMNVSTLELGDSALYLCASSSHGTGANTEAFFGQGTRLTVV.

This chain links TRBV24-1 with TRBJ2-2; 8 bases line up with TRBD1. The ends lost 3 bases at V and 4 bases at J; junction bases unmatched: 15. Germline V gene sequence: CDR1 KGHDR, CDR2 SFDVKD. This CDR3 is built from 19 residues. This chain's CDR3 is CATSDNLAGGPVGTGELFF. CDR3 nucleotide sequence: TGTGCCACCAGTGATAATCTCGCAGGGGGCCCCGTCGGCACCGGGGAGCTGTTTTTT.

This clone was detected only a few times. The CDR3 bases are TGTGCCATCAGTGAGGGGGCTCCGCTTGGTGAAGCTTTCTTT. Its translation is CAISEGAPLGEAFF. V is TRBV10-3 and J is TRBJ1-1; D may be TRBD1 (5 bases). V was clipped by 2 bases and J by 7 bases, with 14 bases between them. In germline, CDR1 is ENHRY, CDR2 SYGVKD. The CDR3 has 14 amino acids.

This clone was detected only once. The gene calls are TRBV3-1 (or the pseudogene TRBV3-2) and TRBJ1-4; D unclear. Between the trimmed V and J ends, which lost 3 bases and 8 bases, there was a span of 13 bases. The length of the CDR3 is 14 residues. Per the germline V gene, CDR1 is LGHDT and CDR2 is YNNKEL (reference sequence). In DNA, the CDR3 is TGTGCCAGCAGCCATCGGCGGGCCGGGGAAAAACTGTTTTTT. Translating gives CASSHRRAGEKLFF.

V usage is TRBV6-4 and J usage is TRBJ1-4; D ambiguous. The CDR3 spans 13 residues. Trimming removed 6 bases at V and 4 bases at J, with 9 bases between. Germline lookup yields CDR1 MRHNA and CDR2 SNTAGT. The CDR3 DNA is TGTGCCAGCAGCCCAACGGGTAATGAAAAACTGTTTTTT. This encodes CASSPTGNEKLFF.

This clone has a single count. The chain combines TRBV7-8 with TRBJ1-2; the D is unclear. Trimming cost V 1 base and J 2 bases, with 8 bases left between them. In germline, CDR1 is SGHVS, CDR2 FQNEAQ. CDR3 length: 14 residues. CDR3 sequence: CASSLEGGNYGYTF. CDR3 coding DNA: TGTGCCAGCAGCTTAGAAGGCGGAAACTATGGCTACACCTTC.

V gene TRBV18 combines with J gene TRBJ1-6, with 10 bases lining up with TRBD1. Losses at the gene ends were 3 bases for V and 5 bases for J; bases not matched to a gene: 16. This CDR3 region has 20 residues. Germline-derived CDR1 and CDR2 are KGHSH and LQKENI. The DNA of the CDR3 is TGTGCCAGCTCACCTAAGCCGGGACAGGGGCCCACCATTAATAATTCACCCCTCCACTTT. The encoded protein is CASSPKPGQGPTINNSPLHF.

V gene TRBV23-1 combines with J gene TRBJ1-2, with D perhaps matching TRBD1 (6 bases). TRBV23-1 qualifies as an ORF whose function is uncertain. The ends were cut back, 3 bases at V and 8 bases at J, with 13 bases in the middle. The CDR3 is 13 residues long. The CDR3 protein is CASSQKSGDGYTF. The CDR3 bases are TGCGCCAGCAGTCAGAAGTCAGGGGACGGCTACACCTTC.

The chain is built from TRBV12-3 or TRBV12-4 and TRBJ2-5; a weak D match, TRBD2 (7 bases). V lost 5 bases, J lost 14 bases, and 21 bases lay in between. The CDR3 runs 13 residues. The CDR3 DNA reads as TGTGCCAGCAGTAATATAGTGCGGGGGCCCGTATACTTC. It translates to CASSNIVRGPVYF.

The V gene is TRBV11-2, the J gene TRBJ1-4; TRBD1 might be the D (5 bases). Germline-derived CDR1 and CDR2 are SGHAT and FQNNGV. Between the trimmed V and J ends, which lost 8 bases and 6 bases, there was a span of 13 bases. The CDR3 runs 13 residues. CDR3 loop: CASGRGSDEKLFF. CDR3 sequence (DNA): TGTGCCAGCGGAAGGGGTTCTGATGAAAAACTGTTTTTT. Complete variable domain (other parts from reference TRBV11-2 and TRBJ1-4): EAGVAQSPRYKIIEKRQSVAFWCNPISGHATLYWYQQILGQGPKLLIQFQNNGVVDDSQLPKDRFSAERLKGVDSTLKIQPAKLEDSAVYLCASGRGSDEKLFFGSGTQLSVL.

The gene calls are TRBV19 and TRBJ2-7, with D perhaps TRBD1 (6 bases). Trimming took 4 bases from V and 4 from J, leaving 11 bases between them. CDR3 length: 13 amino acids. Germline loops: CDR1 LNHDA, CDR2 SQIVND (reference sequence). The CDR3 reads CASSTSQGYEQYF. DNA for the CDR3: TGTGCCAGTAGTACTTCACAGGGTTACGAGCAGTACTTC.

The rearrangement joins TRBV21-1 to TRBJ2-1; the table's D call, TRBD2, was not checked against the DNA. TRBV21-1 corresponds to a pseudogene. The CDR3 consists of 17 residues. CDR3 in DNA: TGTGCCAGCAGCAAAGAGCGGCTAGCGGAATCCTACAATGAGCAGTTCTTC. Translation: CASSKERLAESYNEQFF.

The chain links TRBV5-6 to TRBJ1-6; TRBD1 agrees at 7 bases. CDR1 and CDR2 (germline): SGHDT, YYEEEE. The CDR3 has 16 residues. The trim removed 4 bases at V and 3 bases at J, leaving 7 bases unmatched. The CDR3 DNA reads as TGTGCCAGCAGCCTCGGGAGGGGGCTCTATAATTCACCCCTCCACTTT. Residues: CASSLGRGLYNSPLHF.